The 5 T cell receptor beta chains listed next were all sequenced from one sample in a study of T cells expressing NK-cell markers. TCRdb re-called the 5' RACE reads; one entry per CDR3 protein, DNA not given. Its clone listing holds a few hundred thousand distinct CDR3 sequences. The sample taken for sequencing was blood T cells: a sorted CD56 or NKG2C T cell subset, CD4+ or CD8+ T cells, or bulk PBMC T cells (not recorded which). Every receptor here comes from a man aged 18-30 years in good health.

J is TRBJ2-3 and V is TRBV12-3 or TRBV12-4; TCRdb names TRBD1, which stays unverified in the absence of DNA. The CDR3 loop spans 17 amino acids. This chain's CDR3 is CASSLRATDQGTDTQYF.

The V gene is TRBV7-6, the J gene TRBJ2-2; the TRBD1 assignment by TCRdb is unverifiable without DNA. The germline V gene encodes CDR1 SGHVS and CDR2 FNYEAQ. This CDR3 is 15 amino acids long. The CDR3 spells CASSLSTGVTGELFF.

The chain combines TRBV15 with TRBJ2-3; TCRdb picks TRBD2, but there is no DNA to check that call. Germline CDR1 LNHNV, CDR2 YYDKDF (reference sequence). The CDR3 totals 13 residues. The CDR3 sequence: CATFGTPTDTQYF.

This chain links TRBV30 with TRBJ2-4. This CDR3 spans 11 amino acids. Germline V gives CDR1 GTSNPN, CDR2 SVGIG (reference sequence). CDR3: CAWGAKNIQYF.

The chain carries TRBV29-1 and TRBJ1-1; TCRdb picks TRBD1, but there is no DNA to check that call. From germline, CDR1 is SQVTM and CDR2 ANQGSEA. The CDR3 has 13 amino acids. This CDR3 reads CSVESDRETEAFF.